This T cell receptor (beta chain) was sequenced in a study of blood T cell repertoires in COVID-19. Across the whole study: Sample material is recorded as cDNA or gDNA derived from T cells, B-cell-depleted T cells, or PBMCs.

CDR1 and CDR2 from the germline V gene are SNHLY and FYNNEI. J lost 4 bases, V lost 8 bases, and 5 bases had no gene match. The CDR3 spans 12 residues. Authors' processing steps: Estimation of nucleated cell counts was performed using reference gene primer amplification. Sequencing used immunoSEQ multiplex PCR; TCRdb keeps in-frame clones, though not all of them. That table gives V, J and clone size, and the DNA gave D and trimming. The sample shows 180,000 or so clones, roughly 86% of them seen only once. The receptor was isolated from a man aged 18 to 30 with active or convalescent COVID-19. V and J are TRBV2 and TRBJ2-7, with 7 bases fitting TRBD1. The specimen was peripheral blood. The CDR3 nucleotides read TGTGCCAGCCGGAACAGGGGATACGAGCAGTACTTC. This sequence encodes CASRNRGYEQYF.